The 25 T cell receptor beta chains presented below share a single source sample, sequenced in a study of CD8 T cells in ankylosing spondylitis. Each CDR3 protein gets one entry after TCRdb re-called the 5' RACE reads with MiXCR. The top ten hold around 2.2% of the sample, which has around 75,000 distinct CDR3 sequences, about 5.7% seen once. Sequenced input: blood, either unsorted or a sorted T cell fraction (not recorded which). These receptor sequences come from a male donor with ankylosing spondylitis or in good health (not recorded which).

This clonotype was recorded many times. The chain carries TRBV3-1 and TRBJ2-6, with a weak D call TRBD2 (6 bases). V lost 3 bases and J 11 bases, leaving 11 bases between the germline ends. This CDR3 is 13 amino acids long. Germline values: CDR1 LGHDT, CDR2 YNNKEL (reference sequence). DNA for the CDR3: TGTGCCAGCAGCCACCGCGGGGAATACGTCCTGACTTTC. This sequence encodes CASSHRGEYVLTF.

At least ten counts were recorded for this clonotype. The V gene is TRBV19, the J gene TRBJ2-3; no clear D gene. Germline-derived CDR1 and CDR2 are LNHDA and SQIVND (reference sequence). The CDR3 spans 12 residues. V gave up 3 bases and J gave up 3 bases, with 4 bases separating them. The CDR3: CASSMWTDTQYF. Written as DNA, the CDR3 is TGTGCCAGTAGTATGTGGACAGATACGCAGTATTTT.

This clonotype has ten or more counts. The chain uses TRBV12-3 or TRBV12-4 and TRBJ1-2, with D perhaps matching TRBD1 (5 bases). The ends were cut back, 4 bases at V and 5 bases at J, with 8 bases in the middle. This CDR3 is built from 12 residues. This CDR3 reads CASSSGFYGYTF. For the CDR3, the DNA is TGTGCCAGCAGTTCAGGGTTTTATGGCTACACCTTC.

This clonotype was seen repeatedly, ten times or more. The V gene is TRBV30, the J gene TRBJ1-1; no reliable D call. The CDR3 has 10 residues. The V end was cut by 2 bases, the J end by 7 bases, with 5 bases between. CDR1 is GTSNPN, CDR2 SVGIG, per germline (reference sequence). In DNA form, the CDR3 reads TGTGCCTGGAGTACGAATGAAGCTTTCTTT. This translates into CAWSTNEAFF.

This clonotype was recorded many times. This chain's CDR3 is CASSQGPGTGTYEQYF. The DNA for the CDR3 is TGCGCCAGCAGCCAAGGACCCGGGACGGGCACCTACGAGCAGTACTTC. The chain has TRBV4-1 and TRBJ2-7, with D tentatively TRBD1 or TRBD2 (5 bases each). This CDR3 has 16 residues. The V and J ends lost 1 base and 2 bases respectively, with 15 bases between them. CDR1 and CDR2 (germline): MGHRA, YSYEKL.

Many counts were recorded for this clonotype. V gene TRBV28 combines with J gene TRBJ2-1; D ambiguous. CDR3 size: 14 residues. The V gene lost 8 bases and the J gene lost 4 bases, with 15 bases spanning the gap. Germline V gene lookup returns CDR1 MDHEN and CDR2 SYDVKM. Written as DNA, the CDR3 is TGTGCCAGCGGCGCACAAGGAAATTACAATGAGCAGTTCTTC. Amino acid sequence: CASGAQGNYNEQFF.

In this sample, this clonotype turned up many times. This chain joins TRBV20-1 and TRBJ2-7, with 10 bases identical to TRBD2. Germline-derived CDR1 and CDR2 are DFQATT and SNEGSKA (reference sequence). The trim removed 3 bases at V and 1 base at J, leaving 6 bases unmatched. The CDR3 totals 15 residues. This CDR3 is CSASVLAGVSYEQYF. CDR3 nucleotide sequence: TGCAGTGCTAGCGTGCTAGCGGGGGTTTCCTACGAGCAGTACTTC.

This clonotype was observed many times. The V and J genes are TRBV6-1 and TRBJ1-6; D not resolved. Trimming removed 2 bases at V and 14 bases at J, with 4 bases between. The CDR3 has 10 residues. The germline V gene has CDR1 MNHNS and CDR2 SASEGT. The CDR3: CASSEWALHF. CDR3 coding DNA: TGTGCCAGCAGTGAATGGGCCCTCCACTTT.

Worth noting for this clonotype: No conserved phenylalanine or tryptophan ends this CDR3, so it is likely a read error. The chain recombines TRBV5-1 with TRBJ2-7, with 10 nucleotides matching TRBD1. V lost 4 bases and J lost 7; bases outside the gene matches: 5. This CDR3 comprises 13 residues. Germline assignment: CDR1 SGHRS and CDR2 YFSETQ. The chain's CDR3 is CASSRQGASEQYL. CDR3 in DNA: TGCGCCAGCAGCAGACAGGGGGCGAGTGAGCAGTACCTC.

J is TRBJ1-1 and V is TRBV3-1; no definite D call. CDR3 size: 14 residues. The V end lost 2 bases, the J end lost 1 base, and 8 bases lay between the germline ends. Germline CDR1 and CDR2: LGHDT and YNNKEL (reference sequence). In nucleotides, the CDR3 is TGTGCCAGCAGCCAAAATGCACAGAACACTGAAGCTTTCTTT. Translated, it gives CASSQNAQNTEAFF.

At least ten counts were recorded for this clonotype. The chain recombines TRBV9 with TRBJ1-1; possibly TRBD1 for D (5 bases). V lost 2 bases and J 4 bases, leaving 9 bases between the germline ends. From germline, CDR1 is SGDLS and CDR2 YYNGEE. This CDR3 spans 13 amino acids. The CDR3 sequence is CASSVAGPTEAFF. As DNA, the CDR3 is TGTGCCAGCAGCGTTGCGGGGCCCACTGAAGCTTTCTTT.

The chain carries TRBV6-1 and TRBJ1-4; D is undetermined. The CDR3 sequence is 16 residues long. Germline V gives CDR1 MNHNS, CDR2 SASEGT. Trimming took off 6 bases at V and 6 bases at J, with 20 bases between the two ends. The CDR3 region has the DNA TGTGCCAGCAGCCCCTCCGGGCAGCGGAGGGATGAAAAACTGTTTTTT. This encodes CASSPSGQRRDEKLFF.

This clonotype occurred many times. V and J are TRBV7-2 and TRBJ1-5, with D possibly matching TRBD1 (5 bases). The CDR3 is made up of 16 amino acids. Trimming removed 3 bases at V and 5 bases at J, with 17 bases between. Germline assignment: CDR1 SGHTA and CDR2 FQGNSA. The CDR3 bases are TGTGCCAGCAGCTTCCTGGGACGTACGACGGATCAGCCCCAGCATTTT. Amino acids: CASSFLGRTTDQPQHF.

The sample holds many counts of this clonotype. The V and J genes are TRBV5-1 and TRBJ2-6; D is ambiguous. Germline V gene lookup returns CDR1 SGHRS and CDR2 YFSETQ. The V gene lost 0 bases and the J gene lost 1 base, with 2 bases spanning the gap. There are 14 residues in the CDR3. The DNA for the CDR3 is TGCGCCAGCAGCTTGGTGTCTGGGGCCAACGTCCTGACTTTC. Translation gives CASSLVSGANVLTF.

This clonotype has at least ten counts. V and J are TRBV5-1 and TRBJ2-1; D unresolved. The CDR3 covers 14 residues. CDR1 SGHRS and CDR2 YFSETQ come from the germline V gene. Trimming pared 4 bases from V and 6 bases from J, leaving 14 bases between. The DNA for the CDR3 is TGCGCCAGCAGCCCACCTCAGATTGCCAATGAGCAGTTCTTC. It yields the protein CASSPPQIANEQFF.

This clonotype was detected many times. The chain uses TRBV10-2 and TRBJ1-5; D remains unclear. V lost 6 bases and J 6 bases, leaving 15 bases between the germline ends. The CDR3 is made up of 14 amino acids. From germline, CDR1 is WSHSY and CDR2 SAAADI. This CDR3 is CASSPTTGSQPQHF. The CDR3 DNA is TGCGCCAGCAGCCCAACTACCGGAAGTCAGCCCCAGCATTTT.

This clonotype has a count of ten or more. The chain recombines TRBV4-3 with TRBJ2-3; 14 bases match TRBD2. V gave up 4 bases and J gave up 4 bases; unmatched junction bases: 7. CDR1 and CDR2 from the germline V gene are LGHNA and YSLEER. This CDR3 spans 17 amino acids. The CDR3 reads CASSLMTSGGASDTQYF. The CDR3, as DNA: TGCGCCAGCAGCCTTATGACTAGCGGGGGGGCATCAGATACGCAGTATTTT.

This clonotype appeared many times. The chain uses TRBV4-1 and TRBJ2-7; D ambiguous. Germline-derived CDR1 and CDR2 are MGHRA and YSYEKL. The CDR3 length is 11 residues. Trimming stripped 2 bases from V and 4 bases from J, with 3 bases between. The CDR3 spells CASSQSYEQYF. The CDR3 DNA sequence: TGCGCCAGCAGCCAAAGTTACGAGCAGTACTTC.

The DNA of the CDR3 is TGTGCCAGCAGCTTTGGACAGGGCACTGAAGCTTTCTTT. This sequence encodes CASSFGQGTEAFF. The chain recombines TRBV7-3 with TRBJ1-1; 8 nucleotides align to TRBD1. The CDR3 covers 13 residues. The germline CDR1 and CDR2 sequences are SGHTA and FQGTGA. Unmatched junction bases numbered 1, after V lost 3 bases and J lost 4 bases.

In its sample, this clonotype was seen many times. This rearrangement joins TRBV4-1 to TRBJ1-1; D possibly corresponds to TRBD1 (6 bases). Germline lookup yields CDR1 MGHRA and CDR2 YSYEKL. There are 15 residues in the CDR3. Between the trimmed V and J ends, which lost 3 bases and 3 bases, there was a span of 14 bases. The DNA for the CDR3 is TGCGCCAGCAGCCACAGACAGGTTAGACACACTGAAGCTTTCTTT. This gives the protein CASSHRQVRHTEAFF.

There are many counts of this clonotype. The V gene is TRBV3-1, the J gene TRBJ2-7; D possibly corresponds to TRBD1 (6 bases). This CDR3 is 13 amino acids long. Germline V gene data show CDR1 as LGHDT and CDR2 as YNNKEL (reference sequence). The V and J ends lost 4 bases and 3 bases respectively, with 10 bases between them. The CDR3, as DNA: TGTGCCAGCAGCCCCCGGGACAACTACGAGCAGTACTTC. Translating it yields CASSPRDNYEQYF.

This clonotype was seen many times. The CDR3 loop reads CASSDRDRGVVGTGELFF. CDR3 sequence (DNA): TGTGCCAGCAGTGACCGGGACAGGGGCGTCGTGGGCACCGGGGAGCTGTTTTTT. This chain links TRBV28 with TRBJ2-2; 10 bases agree with TRBD1. This CDR3 has 18 amino acids. V shed 5 bases, J shed 4 bases, and the junction held 13 bases outside the gene matches. Germline loops: CDR1 MDHEN, CDR2 SYDVKM. The full variable domain, its missing parts supplied by reference TRBV28 and TRBJ2-2, is DVKVTQSSRYLVKRTGEKVFLECVQDMDHENMFWYRQDPGLGLRLIYFSYDVKMKEKGDIPEGYSVSREKKERFSLILESASTNQTSMYLCASSDRDRGVVGTGELFFGEGSRLTVL.

This clonotype came up many times. The CDR3 region has the DNA TGTGCCAGCAGTTTTCCCCTAGCCTACAATGAGCAGTTCTTC. It yields the protein CASSFPLAYNEQFF. The genes are TRBV28 and TRBJ2-1; D is unclear. In germline, CDR1 is MDHEN, CDR2 SYDVKM. The CDR3 has 14 amino acids. Trimming left V 3 bases short and J 2 bases short, with 8 bases between.

This clonotype occurred many times. The CDR3 DNA follows: TGCGCCAGCAGCTCTGGGGCCAACGTCCTGACTTTC. Residues: CASSSGANVLTF. The rearrangement links TRBV10-2 to TRBJ2-6; D gene ambiguous. CDR1 WSHSY and CDR2 SAAADI come from the germline V gene. V shed 6 bases and J shed 0 bases, with 0 bases lying between them. There are 12 residues in the CDR3.

This clonotype was counted ten times or more. The V and J genes are TRBV9 and TRBJ2-5; TRBD2 aligns across 12 bases. Per germline, CDR1 SGDLS and CDR2 YYNGEE. This CDR3 comprises 17 residues. J lost 4 bases, V lost 0 bases, and 7 bases had no gene match. CDR3 residues: CASSVAMTSGGLETQYF. The CDR3, as DNA: TGTGCCAGCAGCGTAGCAATGACTAGCGGGGGCCTAGAGACCCAGTACTTC.